The 25 T cell receptor beta chains presented below share a single source sample, sequenced in a study of T cells in Graves' hyperthyroidism and ophthalmopathy. Amplified TCR beta CDR3 regions came from RNA transcripts. A set of HTBI primers served as the primers for a first-round RT-PCR of the TCR CDR3. TCRdb re-analysed the multiplex PCR reads in MiXCR, keeping a single row per CDR3 protein. The data contain roughly 360,000 distinct CDR3 sequences, less than 15% of them seen just once; the ten biggest clones take up around 20%. Sequencing input: blood. The receptors here all came from a man younger than 40 with Graves' hyperthyroidism that later progressed to Graves' ophthalmopathy.

This clonotype has more than one count but fewer than ten. This chain joins TRBV6-2 or TRBV6-3 and TRBJ2-1; 11 bases agree with TRBD2. Germline CDR1 MNHEY, CDR2 SVGEGT. This CDR3 contains 17 residues. The J segment lost 3 bases and the V segment lost 5 bases, leaving 9 bases of the junction unmatched. The CDR3 sequence: CASSPNYSGGVYNEQFF. Written as DNA, the CDR3 is TGTGCCAGCAGTCCCAATTATAGCGGGGGGGTCTACAATGAGCAGTTCTTC.

The sample holds a few counts of this clonotype. The chain carries TRBV12-3 or TRBV12-4 and TRBJ2-7, with a possible D match to TRBD1 (6 bases). The CDR3 has 15 amino acids. V was clipped by 6 bases and J by 6 bases, with 21 bases between them. CDR3 sequence: CASSHVVDRTPEQYF. CDR3 nucleotides: TGTGCCAGCAGCCACGTTGTGGACAGAACTCCCGAGCAGTACTTC.

This clonotype has only a few counts. The chain joins TRBV6-1 to TRBJ2-6, with TRBD1 matching over 10 bases. The CDR3 has 18 amino acids. Germline CDR1 and CDR2: MNHNS and SASEGT. After removal of 5 bases from V and 0 bases from J, the junction contained 7 bases not matched to a gene. The CDR3 region is CASSPRDRGLSGANVLTF. The CDR3 coding sequence is TGTGCCAGCAGTCCCCGGGACAGGGGACTCTCTGGGGCCAACGTCCTGACTTTC.

The gene calls are TRBV4-2 and TRBJ2-2; D not resolved. This CDR3 has 15 residues. Trimming removed 0 bases at V and 0 bases at J, with 5 bases between. Per the germline V gene, CDR1 is LGHNA and CDR2 is YNFKEQ. DNA of the CDR3: TGTGCCAGCAGCCAAGATCGGTCGAACACCGGGGAGCTGTTTTTT. Its protein is CASSQDRSNTGELFF.

As regards this clonotype: This could be a read error, since a much larger clone is one nucleotide away. V is TRBV6-2 or TRBV6-3 and J is TRBJ2-5; D unresolved. V was shortened by 7 bases and J by 5 bases, with 17 bases between the two germline ends. The CDR3 covers 14 residues. Germline CDR1 MNHEY, CDR2 SVGEGT. CDR3 bases: TGTGCCAGCACCGAAGGTCCAATGAGGGAGACCCAGTACTTC. Translation: CASTEGPMRETQYF.

This clonotype showed up many times. The chain joins TRBV7-9 to TRBJ2-7, with 8 bases identical to TRBD1. This CDR3 contains 14 residues. Germline trimming cut 2 bases from V and 7 bases from J; bases unmatched to any gene: 7. Germline CDR1 is SEHNR and CDR2 is FQNEAQ (reference sequence). The CDR3 DNA is TGTGCCAGCAGCTTACAGACAGGGGCGAGGGAGCAGTACTTC. This codes for CASSLQTGAREQYF.

This clonotype was picked up a small number of times. The V and J genes are TRBV20-1 and TRBJ2-1; D is unclear. Trimming took off 7 bases at V and 7 bases at J, with 14 bases between the two ends. The CDR3 has 12 residues. CDR1 and CDR2 from the germline V gene are DFQATT and SNEGSKA (reference sequence). The CDR3 DNA reads as TGCAGTGGAAGTCGCGAAGAGAATGAGCAGTTCTTC. This gives the protein CSGSREENEQFF.

This clonotype was found many times. The genes are TRBV28 and TRBJ2-7, with unresolved D. The CDR3 contains 15 residues. The V end lost 4 bases, the J end lost 0 bases, and 13 bases lay between the germline ends. Germline V gene lookup returns CDR1 MDHEN and CDR2 SYDVKM. The CDR3 nucleotides read TGTGCCAGCAGTTCCGTGAACAAGAGCTCCTACGAGCAGTACTTC. Its translation is CASSSVNKSSYEQYF.

The chain links TRBV25-1 to TRBJ1-1; D gene uncertain. Looked up from germline, CDR1 is MGHDK and CDR2 is SYGVNS. The CDR3 is 13 residues long. V was pared by 2 bases and J by 3 bases, with 7 bases between. Here the CDR3 reads CASSEALDTEAFF. In nucleotides, the CDR3 is TGTGCCAGCAGTGAAGCCTTGGACACTGAAGCTTTCTTT.

The V and J genes are TRBV11-2 and TRBJ1-3; TRBD1 is a possible D gene (5 bases). Looked up from germline, CDR1 is SGHAT and CDR2 is FQNNGV. V lost 5 bases, J lost 8 bases, and 19 bases lay in between. The CDR3 runs to 15 residues. DNA for the CDR3: TGTGCCAGCAGCGCAACCCAGGGAAAGGTCGACACCATATATTTT. Amino acids: CASSATQGKVDTIYF.

This clonotype has only a few counts. J is TRBJ2-5 and V is TRBV30; D not resolved. V gave up 0 bases and J gave up 5 bases, with 10 bases separating them. The CDR3 is 13 amino acids. Germline V CDR1 and CDR2: GTSNPN, SVGIG (reference sequence). The CDR3 bases are TGTGCCTGGAGTGTAGACACTGGGGAGACCCAGTACTTC. Protein: CAWSVDTGETQYF.

Many counts were recorded for this clonotype. The chain links TRBV7-2 to TRBJ2-5; D is undetermined. The CDR3 extends over 13 amino acids. The germline gives CDR1 SGHTA, CDR2 FQGNSA. The V and J ends lost 5 bases and 3 bases respectively, with 10 bases between them. The CDR3 nucleotides read TGTGCCAGCAGCCTCAACAGCAAAGAGACCCAGTACTTC. It is translated as CASSLNSKETQYF.

The sample holds a few counts of this clonotype. The chain is built from TRBV27 and TRBJ2-7, with 10 bases that match TRBD1. The CDR3 length is 14 residues. Germline V gene data show CDR1 as MNHEY and CDR2 as SMNVEV (reference sequence). With 4 bases clipped from V and 7 bases from J, the junction kept 7 bases outside the gene matches. CDR3 sequence (DNA): TGTGCCAGCAGTTCTCGGACAGGGGGTGGTGAGCAGTACTTC. It encodes CASSSRTGGGEQYF.

In this sample, this clonotype turned up many times. This chain joins TRBV7-9 and TRBJ2-1; TRBD2 aligns across 14 bases. CDR1 is SEHNR and CDR2 is FQNEAQ in the germline V gene (reference sequence). The CDR3 runs to 15 residues. V lost 5 bases to trimming and J lost 6 bases; unmatched junction nucleotides: 3. The CDR3 DNA is TGTGCCAGCAGCCGGACTAGCGGGGGGCTCAATGAGCAGTTCTTC. Translation: CASSRTSGGLNEQFF.

This clonotype has a handful of counts. V and J are TRBV9 and TRBJ2-1, with 9 nucleotides matching TRBD2. CDR1 and CDR2 from the germline V gene are SGDLS and YYNGEE. This CDR3 is 15 amino acids long. J lost 7 bases, V lost 0 bases, and 5 bases had no gene match. CDR3 in DNA: TGTGCCAGCAGCGTAGGCGGGGGGGCATTGAATGAGCAGTTCTTC. It translates to CASSVGGGALNEQFF.

This clonotype occurred a few times. The V call is TRBV9, the J call TRBJ1-1, with TRBD1 matching over 10 bases. After removal of 4 bases from V and 3 bases from J, the junction contained 6 bases not matched to a gene. CDR1 and CDR2 (germline): SGDLS, YYNGEE. The length of the CDR3 is 15 residues. CDR3 sequence: CASSPTGTGDTEAFF. CDR3 nucleotide sequence: TGTGCCAGCAGCCCAACCGGGACAGGGGACACTGAAGCTTTCTTT.

This rearrangement joins TRBV5-1 to TRBJ1-2; D not resolved. This CDR3 comprises 15 residues. V lost 0 bases, J lost 8 bases, and 17 bases lay in between. Germline CDR1 and CDR2: SGHRS and YFSETQ. The CDR3 sequence is CASSLEPARSEGYTF. The DNA for the CDR3 is TGCGCCAGCAGCTTGGAACCGGCCCGATCTGAAGGCTACACCTTC.

There are a few counts of this clonotype. V is TRBV20-1 and J is TRBJ1-6; TRBD1 matches at 12 bases. Germline V gene sequence: CDR1 DFQATT, CDR2 SNEGSKA (reference sequence). There are 13 residues in the CDR3. The V segment lost 5 bases and the J segment 10 bases; nucleotides outside the gene matches: 3. CDR3 DNA: TGCAGTGCTGGGACAGGGGGCCGGTCACCCCTCCACTTT. Amino acid sequence: CSAGTGGRSPLHF.

This chain uses TRBV20-1 with TRBJ2-5; a weak D match, TRBD2 (7 bases). With 6 bases removed from V and 6 bases from J, the gap between germline ends came to 17 bases. Germline CDR1 and CDR2: DFQATT and SNEGSKA (reference sequence). The CDR3 covers 13 residues. This chain's CDR3 is CSASTGGLKTQYF. The CDR3 bases are TGCAGTGCCTCAACCGGGGGGCTGAAGACCCAGTACTTC.

This clonotype was observed a few times. The chain has TRBV5-1 and TRBJ2-5; no clear D gene. Trimming removed 0 bases from V and 2 bases from J, with 11 bases in between. The CDR3 consists of 15 residues. Germline V gene sequence: CDR1 SGHRS, CDR2 YFSETQ. This chain's CDR3 is CASSLAIGQQETQYF. CDR3 in DNA: TGCGCCAGCAGCTTGGCTATAGGGCAGCAAGAGACCCAGTACTTC.

Many counts were recorded for this clonotype. V usage is TRBV20-1 and J usage is TRBJ1-6, with D tentatively TRBD1 (6 bases). The CDR3 is 14 residues long. V lost 5 bases to trimming and J lost 1 base, with 9 bases between them. Germline CDR1 and CDR2: DFQATT and SNEGSKA (reference sequence). Here the CDR3 reads CSAVQGSYNSPLHF. CDR3 nucleotide sequence: TGCAGTGCTGTACAGGGTTCCTATAATTCACCCCTCCACTTT.

This clonotype has ten or more counts. The chain employs TRBV7-2 and TRBJ2-3; TRBD2 agrees at 12 bases. Germline CDR1 reads SGHTA; CDR2 reads FQGNSA. The CDR3 is 16 residues long. Germline trimming cut 1 base from V and 7 bases from J; bases unmatched to any gene: 6. CDR3 residues: CASSLEASGGAHTQYF. The CDR3 DNA reads as TGTGCCAGCAGCTTAGAGGCTAGCGGGGGGGCTCATACGCAGTATTTT.

This clonotype was seen repeatedly, ten times or more. The chain is built from TRBV7-8 and TRBJ1-2; 7 bases align to TRBD1. After removal of 5 bases from V and 4 bases from J, the junction contained 7 bases not matched to a gene. The germline CDR1 and CDR2 sequences are SGHVS and FQNEAQ. The CDR3 sequence is 14 residues long. CDR3 DNA: TGTGCCAGCAGCCCAAGGGACAGCTTCTATGGCTACACCTTC. It specifies CASSPRDSFYGYTF.

The CDR3 coding sequence is TGCAGCGTAGCGGGGGGGTTTGAGACCCAGTACTTC. This encodes CSVAGGFETQYF. The chain recombines TRBV29-1 with TRBJ2-5; the match to TRBD2 covers 10 bases. CDR3 length equals 12 residues. Germline loops: CDR1 SQVTM, CDR2 ANQGSEA. Germline trimming cut 6 bases from V and 5 bases from J; bases unmatched to any gene: 3.

Of note for this clonotype: Because it lacks the conserved phenylalanine or tryptophan at the end, this CDR3 is likely a read error. This chain links TRBV4-1 with TRBJ1-5; the D gene is possibly TRBD1 (6 bases). The CDR3 extends over 16 amino acids. The germline V gene has CDR1 MGHRA and CDR2 YSYEKL. The CDR3 loop is CASSLPLRGGYQPQHV. The CDR3 DNA reads TGTGCCAGCAGCTTACCCCTCCGGGGGGGCTATCAGCCCCAGCATGTT.